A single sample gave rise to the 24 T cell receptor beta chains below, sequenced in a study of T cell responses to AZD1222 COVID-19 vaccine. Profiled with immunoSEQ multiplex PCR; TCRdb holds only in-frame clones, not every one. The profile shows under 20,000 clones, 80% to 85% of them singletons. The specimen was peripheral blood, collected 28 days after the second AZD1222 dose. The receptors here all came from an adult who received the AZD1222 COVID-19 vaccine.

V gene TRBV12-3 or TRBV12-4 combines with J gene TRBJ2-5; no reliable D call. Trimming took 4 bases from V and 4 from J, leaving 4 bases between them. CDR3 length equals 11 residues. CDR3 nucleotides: TGTGCCAGCAGTTCTCGAGAGACCCAGTACTTC. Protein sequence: CASSSRETQYF.

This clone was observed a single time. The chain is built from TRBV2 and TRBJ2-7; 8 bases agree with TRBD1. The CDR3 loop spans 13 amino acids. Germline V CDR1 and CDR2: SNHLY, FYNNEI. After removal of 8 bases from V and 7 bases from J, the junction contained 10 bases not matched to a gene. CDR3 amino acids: CASVRDRLEEQYF. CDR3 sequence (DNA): TGTGCCAGCGTACGGGACAGGCTGGAGGAGCAGTACTTC.

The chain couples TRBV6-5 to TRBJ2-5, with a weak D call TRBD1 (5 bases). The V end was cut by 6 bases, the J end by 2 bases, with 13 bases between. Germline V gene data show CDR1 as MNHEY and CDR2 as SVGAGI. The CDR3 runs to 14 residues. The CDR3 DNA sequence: TGTGCCAGCAGACCACCGACAGCACAAGAGACCCAGTACTTC. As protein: CASRPPTAQETQYF.

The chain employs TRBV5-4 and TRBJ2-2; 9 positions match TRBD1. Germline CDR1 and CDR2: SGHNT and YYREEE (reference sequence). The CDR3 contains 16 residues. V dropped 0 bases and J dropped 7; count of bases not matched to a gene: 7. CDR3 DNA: TGTGCCAGCAGCTTGGGGGACAGGGAGCATCTCGGGGAGCTGTTTTTT. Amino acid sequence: CASSLGDREHLGELFF.

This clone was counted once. CDR3 bases: TGTGCCAGCAGCCCAGAGGCCCAGGGGAATGAGCAGTTCTTC. This gives the protein CASSPEAQGNEQFF. The rearrangement joins TRBV2 to TRBJ2-1; possibly TRBD1 for D (6 bases). V lost 6 bases and J lost 7, with 16 bases in between. CDR3 length: 14 residues. From germline, CDR1 is SNHLY and CDR2 FYNNEI.

CDR3 sequence: CASSPGQAYNEQFF. The CDR3 DNA sequence: TGTGCCAGCAGCCCGGGACAGGCTTACAATGAGCAGTTCTTC. V gene TRBV7-2 combines with J gene TRBJ2-1; TRBD1 matches at 8 bases. After removal of 5 bases from V and 4 bases from J, the junction contained 4 bases not matched to a gene. The CDR3 contains 14 residues. Germline V gene lookup returns CDR1 SGHTA and CDR2 FQGNSA.

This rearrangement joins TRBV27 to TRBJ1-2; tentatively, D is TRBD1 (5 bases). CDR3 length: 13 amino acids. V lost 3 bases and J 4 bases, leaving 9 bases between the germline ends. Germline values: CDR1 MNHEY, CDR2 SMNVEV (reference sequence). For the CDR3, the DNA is TGTGCCAGCAGTTTTAGGGGTCCCTATGGCTACACCTTC. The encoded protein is CASSFRGPYGYTF.

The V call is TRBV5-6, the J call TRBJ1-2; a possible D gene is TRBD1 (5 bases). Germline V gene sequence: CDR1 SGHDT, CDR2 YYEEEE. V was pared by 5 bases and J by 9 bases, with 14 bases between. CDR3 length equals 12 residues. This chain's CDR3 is CASSSGTNSYTF. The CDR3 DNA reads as TGTGCCAGCAGTTCCGGGACGAATAGCTACACCTTC.

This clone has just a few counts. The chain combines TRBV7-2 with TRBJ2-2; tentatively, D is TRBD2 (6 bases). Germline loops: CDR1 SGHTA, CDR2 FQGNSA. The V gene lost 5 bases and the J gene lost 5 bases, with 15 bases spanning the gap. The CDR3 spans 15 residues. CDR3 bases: TGTGCCAGCAGCCCTCCCCCAGGGAGGACCGGGGAGCTGTTTTTT. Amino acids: CASSPPPGRTGELFF.

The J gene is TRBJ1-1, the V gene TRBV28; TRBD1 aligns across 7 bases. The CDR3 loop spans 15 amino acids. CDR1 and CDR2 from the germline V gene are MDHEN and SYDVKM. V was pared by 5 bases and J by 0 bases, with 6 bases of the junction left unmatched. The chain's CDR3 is CASSDPGTVNTEAFF. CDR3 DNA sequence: TGTGCCAGCAGTGACCCCGGGACAGTGAACACTGAAGCTTTCTTT.

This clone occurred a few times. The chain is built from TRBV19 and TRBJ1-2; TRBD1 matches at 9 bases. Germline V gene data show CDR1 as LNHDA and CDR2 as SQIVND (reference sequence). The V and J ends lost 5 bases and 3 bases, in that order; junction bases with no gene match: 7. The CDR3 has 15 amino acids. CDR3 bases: TGTGCCAGTAGTTCGACAGGGGGTACTTACTATGGCTACACCTTC. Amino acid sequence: CASSSTGGTYYGYTF.

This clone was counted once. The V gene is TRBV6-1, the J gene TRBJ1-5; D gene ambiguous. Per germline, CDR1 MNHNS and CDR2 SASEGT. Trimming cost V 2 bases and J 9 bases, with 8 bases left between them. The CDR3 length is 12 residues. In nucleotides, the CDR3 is TGTGCCAGCAGTGAACGGTGGGGGCCCCAGCATTTT. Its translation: CASSERWGPQHF.

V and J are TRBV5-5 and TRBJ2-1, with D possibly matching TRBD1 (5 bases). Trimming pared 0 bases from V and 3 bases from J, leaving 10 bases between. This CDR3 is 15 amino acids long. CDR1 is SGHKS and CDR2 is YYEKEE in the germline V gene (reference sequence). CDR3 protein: CASSLGGSSYNEQFF. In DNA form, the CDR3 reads TGTGCCAGCAGCTTGGGGGGCAGTAGCTACAATGAGCAGTTCTTC.

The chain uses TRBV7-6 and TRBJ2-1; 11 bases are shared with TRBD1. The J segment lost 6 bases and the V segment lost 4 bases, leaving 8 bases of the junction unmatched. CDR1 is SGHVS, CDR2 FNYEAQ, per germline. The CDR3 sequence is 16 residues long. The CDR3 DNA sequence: TGTGCCAGCAGCTACGCCGGGACAGGGGGGGTCAATGAGCAGTTCTTC. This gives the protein CASSYAGTGGVNEQFF.

DNA for the CDR3: TGTGCCAGCAGCTTAAGTTGGGAAAGGAGAGCCGGAAACACCATATATTTT. As protein: CASSLSWERRAGNTIYF. The chain joins TRBV7-2 to TRBJ1-3; D not resolved. Between the trimmed V and J ends, which lost 2 bases and 4 bases, there was a span of 18 bases. Germline CDR1 and CDR2: SGHTA and FQGNSA. The CDR3 consists of 17 residues.

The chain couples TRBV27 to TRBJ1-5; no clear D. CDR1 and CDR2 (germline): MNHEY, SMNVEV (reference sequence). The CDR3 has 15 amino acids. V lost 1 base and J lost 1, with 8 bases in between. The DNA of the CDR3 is TGTGCCAGCAGTTTATTCTTCGGAAGCAATCAGCCCCAGCATTTT. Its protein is CASSLFFGSNQPQHF.

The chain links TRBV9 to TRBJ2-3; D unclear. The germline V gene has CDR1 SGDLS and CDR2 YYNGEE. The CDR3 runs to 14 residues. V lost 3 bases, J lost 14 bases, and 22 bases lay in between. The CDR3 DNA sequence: TGTGCCAGCAGCGCACCGACAAGCGTCACTTTTCGGTATTTT. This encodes CASSAPTSVTFRYF.

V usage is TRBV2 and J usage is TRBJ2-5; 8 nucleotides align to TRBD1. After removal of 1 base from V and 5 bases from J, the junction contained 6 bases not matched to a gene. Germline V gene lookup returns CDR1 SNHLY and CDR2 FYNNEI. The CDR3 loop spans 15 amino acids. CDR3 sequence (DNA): TGTGCCAGCAGTGAAGGGACAGGGCGGTGGGAGACCCAGTACTTC. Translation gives CASSEGTGRWETQYF. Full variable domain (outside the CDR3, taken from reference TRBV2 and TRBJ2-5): EPEVTQTPSHQVTQMGQEVILRCVPISNHLYFYWYRQILGQKVEFLVSFYNNEISEKSEIFDDQFSVERPDGSNFTLKIRSTKLEDSAMYFCASSEGTGRWETQYFGPGTRLLVL.

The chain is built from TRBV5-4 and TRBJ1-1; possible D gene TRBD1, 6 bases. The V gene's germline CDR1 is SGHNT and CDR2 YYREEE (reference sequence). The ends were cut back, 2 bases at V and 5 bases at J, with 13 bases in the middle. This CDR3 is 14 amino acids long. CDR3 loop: CASSFQGRRTEAFF. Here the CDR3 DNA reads TGTGCCAGCAGCTTTCAGGGGAGGCGTACTGAAGCTTTCTTT.

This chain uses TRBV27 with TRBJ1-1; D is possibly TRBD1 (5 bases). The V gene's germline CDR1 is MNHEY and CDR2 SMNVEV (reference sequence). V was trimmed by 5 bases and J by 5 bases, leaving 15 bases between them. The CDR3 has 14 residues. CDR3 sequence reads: CASSVAGGGTEAFF. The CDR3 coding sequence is TGTGCCAGCAGTGTCGCGGGGGGAGGGACTGAAGCTTTCTTT.

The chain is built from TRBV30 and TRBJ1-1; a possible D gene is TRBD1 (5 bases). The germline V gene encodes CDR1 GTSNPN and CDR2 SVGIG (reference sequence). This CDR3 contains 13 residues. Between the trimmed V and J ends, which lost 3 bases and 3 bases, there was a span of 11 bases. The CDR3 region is CAWRTGGDTEAFF. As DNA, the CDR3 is TGTGCCTGGAGGACCGGAGGGGACACTGAAGCTTTCTTT.

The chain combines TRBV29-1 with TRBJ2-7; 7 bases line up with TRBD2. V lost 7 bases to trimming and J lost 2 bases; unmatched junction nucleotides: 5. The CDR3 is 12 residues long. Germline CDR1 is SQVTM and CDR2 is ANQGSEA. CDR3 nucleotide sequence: TGCAGCGCCCTGGGAGGGGCCTACGAGCAGTACTTC. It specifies CSALGGAYEQYF.

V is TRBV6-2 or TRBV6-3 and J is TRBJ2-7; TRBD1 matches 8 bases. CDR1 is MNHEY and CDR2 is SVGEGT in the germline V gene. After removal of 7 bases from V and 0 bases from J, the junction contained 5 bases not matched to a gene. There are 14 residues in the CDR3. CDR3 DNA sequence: TGTGCCAGCACCCCGACAGGGGCCTCCTACGAGCAGTACTTC. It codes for CASTPTGASYEQYF.

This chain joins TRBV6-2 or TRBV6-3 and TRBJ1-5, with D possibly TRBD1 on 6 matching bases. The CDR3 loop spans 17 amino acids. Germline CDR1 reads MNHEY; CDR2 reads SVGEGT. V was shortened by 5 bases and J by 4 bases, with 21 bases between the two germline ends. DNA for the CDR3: TGTGCCAGCAGTCCACCTCCCAGGGGAGGTTGGAATCAGCCCCAGCATTTT. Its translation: CASSPPPRGGWNQPQHF.